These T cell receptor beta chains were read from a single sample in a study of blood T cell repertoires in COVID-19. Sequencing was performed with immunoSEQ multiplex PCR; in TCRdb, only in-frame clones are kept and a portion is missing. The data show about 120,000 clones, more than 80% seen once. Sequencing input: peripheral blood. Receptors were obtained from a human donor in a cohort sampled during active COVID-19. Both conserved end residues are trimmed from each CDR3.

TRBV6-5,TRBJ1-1,ASLQYEAF
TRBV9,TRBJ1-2,ASSLDRVAGYT
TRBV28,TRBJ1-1,ASSLKVPAEAF
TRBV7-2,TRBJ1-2,ASSQLDRNYGYT
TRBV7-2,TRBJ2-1,ASSLGLADNEQF
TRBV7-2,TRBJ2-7,ASSADRGKYEQY
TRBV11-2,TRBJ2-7,ASSDRFSHEQY
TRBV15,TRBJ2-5,ATSSGLAGPQETQY
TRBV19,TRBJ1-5,ASSTQGNNQPQH
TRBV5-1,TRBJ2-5,ASSLSQETQY
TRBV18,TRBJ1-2,ASSFAGTGIYGYT
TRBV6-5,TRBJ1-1,ASIRIGTGQEEAF
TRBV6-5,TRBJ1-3,ASSSQAIPGNTIY
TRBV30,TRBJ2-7,AWSMGQFREQY
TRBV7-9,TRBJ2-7,ASSLRQTYEQY
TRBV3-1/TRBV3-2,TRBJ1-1,ASSQEEGPTEAF
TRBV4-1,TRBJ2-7,ASSQGTSGYEQY
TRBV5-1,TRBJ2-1,ASSLVSSYNEQF
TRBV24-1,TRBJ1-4,ATSEAETATNEKLF
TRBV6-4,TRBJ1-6,ASSEWTGMGPLH